These T cell receptor beta chains were read from a single sample in a study of shared clonotypes between healthy human individuals. The assay was immunoSEQ multiplex PCR, and TCRdb's table has in-frame clones only and misses some. The table records about 2,200,000 clones, 93% of them present only once. Sequencing input: naive CD8+ T cells from PBMCs. The receptors were sampled from a man between 18 and 29 years old in good health. Some clones in this sample may be carry-over from other donors' samples. Both conserved end residues are part of each CDR3. D genes are given only for firm matches. Rows may omit the clone size; those that give it use once, few, many or a size class.

J gene,V gene,D gene,clone size,CDR3 DNA,CDR3 protein
TRBJ1-3,TRBV18,.,.,TGTGCCAGCTCAAACTCGACTGGGGGAGAGTATTTT,CASSNSTGGEYF
TRBJ2-5,TRBV5-4,TRBD2,.,TGTGCCAGCAGCTTTCTGGGCGGGAGGATGGAGACCCAGTACTTC,CASSFLGGRMETQYF
TRBJ1-2,TRBV19,.,.,TGTGCCAGTAGTATTATAATACAGGAAACCTATGGCTACACCTTC,CASSIIIQETYGYTF
TRBJ2-3,TRBV7-3,TRBD2,.,TGTGCCAGCAGCTTAAGTGGACTAGCGGGAGAGGCAGATACGCAGTATTTT,CASSLSGLAGEADTQYF
TRBJ1-1,TRBV28,.,.,TGTGCCAGCAGTTCCGATTGGGCTTTCTTT,CASSSDWAFF
TRBJ2-3,TRBV7-9,TRBD1,.,TGTGCCAGCAGCTTAGTTGTGACAGGGGCCGATACGCAGTATTTT,CASSLVVTGADTQYF
TRBJ2-7,TRBV27,.,.,TGTGCCAGCAGTCCTTTTCGCGGGAACTACGAGCAGTACTTC,CASSPFRGNYEQYF
TRBJ2-2,TRBV4-3,TRBD2,.,TGCGCCAGCAGCCCCCTTACGGGGGGGAACACCGGGGAGCTGTTTTTT,CASSPLTGGNTGELFF
TRBJ1-5,TRBV28,.,once,TGTGCCAGCAGCCGGGACTACAATCAGCCCCAGCATTTT,CASSRDYNQPQHF
TRBJ1-5,TRBV7-9,TRBD1,.,TGTGCCAGCAGCGCGACAGGGGGCTTTCAGCCCCAGCATTTT,CASSATGGFQPQHF
TRBJ1-2,TRBV12-5,.,.,TGTGCTAGTGGTCTAGGAACCCTCCCTATCTATGGCTACACCTTC,CASGLGTLPIYGYTF
TRBJ2-7,TRBV5-4,TRBD2,.,TGTGCCAGCAGCGCCGGGACTAGCGGTACTGACGAGCAGTACTTC,CASSAGTSGTDEQYF
TRBJ2-7,TRBV5-4,TRBD2,.,TGTGCCAGCAGCTTGCCCGCGGGAGCTCTCAACGAGCAGTACTTC,CASSLPAGALNEQYF
TRBJ2-7,TRBV5-6,TRBD1,.,TGTGCCAGCAGCTTCGGGACAGGCACTTTGGAGCAGTACTTC,CASSFGTGTLEQYF
TRBJ1-3,TRBV5-6,.,.,TGTGCCAGCAGCCTTGGTGACAGCGGAAACACCATATATTTT,CASSLGDSGNTIYF
TRBJ2-7,TRBV9,.,.,TGTGCCAGCAGCGCCGAAGGGGGGACCCACTACGAGCAGTACTTC,CASSAEGGTHYEQYF
TRBJ2-2,TRBV14,TRBD2,.,TGTGCCAGCAGCCCTCTAGCGGGAGGGCCCGGGGAGCTGTTTTTT,CASSPLAGGPGELFF
TRBJ1-2,TRBV27,.,.,TGTGCCAGCAGTCTCCTCGGAAGGGCGGGCGACTATGGCTACACCTTC,CASSLLGRAGDYGYTF
TRBJ2-5,TRBV27,.,.,TGTGCCAGCAGAACCCACCACGGGAGAGGGCAAGAGACCCAGTACTTC,CASRTHHGRGQETQYF
TRBJ2-7,TRBV2,.,.,TGTGCCAGCAGTCCTGTTAGGCCACCCACCTACGAGCAGTACTTC,CASSPVRPPTYEQYF
TRBJ2-7,TRBV19,TRBD1,.,TGTGCCAGTAGTCAGGGGGACTACGAGCAGTACTTC,CASSQGDYEQYF
TRBJ2-7,TRBV9,TRBD1,few,TGTGCCAGCAGCGAAGGGACAGGGATCGAGCAGTACTTC,CASSEGTGIEQYF
TRBJ2-3,TRBV28,.,.,TGTGCCAGCAGTTTAGCGCCGCGCACAGATACGCAGTATTTT,CASSLAPRTDTQYF
TRBJ2-1,TRBV27,TRBD2,.,TGTGCCAGCAGTTCTCGGGTAGCGGGTTACAATGAGCAGTTCTTC,CASSSRVAGYNEQFF
TRBJ2-7,TRBV7-8,.,once,TGTGCCAGCAGCTTAAGATCCAATACTGTGGTGGCCTACGAGCAGTACTTC,CASSLRSNTVVAYEQYF
TRBJ2-7,TRBV7-9,.,.,TGTGCCAGCAGCTTAGCTGGCGATCCCTACGAGCAGTACTTC,CASSLAGDPYEQYF
TRBJ2-1,TRBV6-5,.,.,TGTGCCAGCATGGGCTCCTACAATGAGCAGTTCTTC,CASMGSYNEQFF
TRBJ1-4,TRBV7-7,.,.,TGTGCCAGCAGCTTAAGACCCGGAGAAAAACTGTTTTTT,CASSLRPGEKLFF
TRBJ2-2,TRBV7-2,TRBD2,.,TGTGCCAGCAGCTCCGGGACTAGCGGAAACACCGGGGAGCTGTTTTTT,CASSSGTSGNTGELFF
TRBJ1-4,TRBV27,.,.,TGTGCCAGCCAAACCGGGATCCGGGGAGAAAAACTGTTTTTT,CASQTGIRGEKLFF
TRBJ1-1,TRBV5-8,.,.,TGTGCCAGCAGCTTGGGCCGGGGCTCTGAAGCTTTCTTT,CASSLGRGSEAFF
TRBJ2-1,TRBV28,TRBD2,.,TGTGCCAGCAGTTTTGGGCTGCGGGAGGGTAGGTTGGAGCAGTTCTTC,CASSFGLREGRLEQFF
TRBJ1-2,TRBV7-9,TRBD1,.,TGTGCCAGCAGCTTAGAAAGACAGGGGTTCTATGGCTACACCTTC,CASSLERQGFYGYTF
TRBJ1-4,TRBV28,.,.,TGTGCCAGCAGTTTAGTTCAAACTAATGAAAAACTGTTTTTT,CASSLVQTNEKLFF
TRBJ2-7,TRBV2,.,.,TGTGCCAGCAGACGTGGGGCAGATCTGCAGAACGAGCAGTACTTC,CASRRGADLQNEQYF
TRBJ1-4,TRBV7-9,TRBD1,.,TGTGCCAGCAGCTTAGTGGACAGGGGGCGGGCAACTAATGAAAAACTGTTTTTT,CASSLVDRGRATNEKLFF
TRBJ2-7,TRBV7-2,.,.,TGTGCCAGCAGCTGGAGGTTCGGCGAGCAGTACTTC,CASSWRFGEQYF
TRBJ2-1,TRBV19,TRBD2,.,TGTGCCAGTAGTAGGGGACTAGCGGGAGGAATCATATCCTACAATGAGCAGTTCTTC,CASSRGLAGGIISYNEQFF
TRBJ1-1,TRBV9,.,.,TGTGCCAGCAGCTCCCGGGAGGGGACTGAAGCTTTCTTT,CASSSREGTEAFF
TRBJ2-1,TRBV27,TRBD2,.,TGTGCCAGCAGTTTATTTCCAGCGGGAGAAAACAATGAGCAGTTCTTC,CASSLFPAGENNEQFF
TRBJ1-2,TRBV12-5,.,once,TGTGCTAGTGGTCCGCAGGGAGGTGGCTACACCTTC,CASGPQGGGYTF
TRBJ2-7,TRBV6-1,.,.,TGTGCCAGCAGTGGAGTAGGCAACGAGCAGTACTTC,CASSGVGNEQYF
TRBJ1-1,TRBV4-1,.,.,TGCGCCAGCAGCCAAGATCACGGGGGAACTGAAGCTTTCTTT,CASSQDHGGTEAFF
TRBJ2-1,TRBV4-3,TRBD2,once,TGCGCCAGCAGCCAATTAGGGACTAGCGGGAGTGTGGATGAGCAGTTCTTC,CASSQLGTSGSVDEQFF
TRBJ2-7,TRBV30,.,.,TGTGCCTGGAGTTTCAGTTCCTACGAGCAGTACTTC,CAWSFSSYEQYF
TRBJ1-5,TRBV2,.,.,TGTGCCAGCAGTGAAAGCGGGAATCAGCCCCAGCATTTT,CASSESGNQPQHF